The T cell receptor beta chain described here comes from a study of chemoradiotherapy in HPV16-positive cancers. Study background: Candidate HPV-specific T-cell clones and common TCR motifs came from functional assays in a couple of HPV16-positive patients. General study findings and limits: During treatment, candidate HPV-specific clones and E7-related motifs expanded in tumor. In HPV16-positive patients, HPV-responsive T-cell expansion tracked better recurrence-free survival.

About this clone itself: The antigen is not known. Additional DNA sequences in this sample encode the identical CDR3.

Germline-derived CDR1 and CDR2 are MNHEY and SVGAGI. This CDR3 spans 15 amino acids. Trimming cost V 5 bases and J 0 bases; bases outside gene matches: 4. This table comes from immunoSEQ multiplex PCR, and its TCRdb copy is limited to in-frame clones, with some not included. The table includes 750 to 950 clones, 84% detected once. This clonotype was obtained from a human donor with HPV-associated anogenital cancer. The sample consisted of tumor tissue, taken from a patient who underwent chemoradiotherapy. The chain recombines TRBV6-5 with TRBJ2-1; 7 bases agree with TRBD2. CDR3 in DNA: TGTGCCAGCAGTCCACTAGCGAGCTCCTACAATGAGCAGTTCTTC. It codes for CASSPLASSYNEQFF.